This T cell receptor beta chain came from a study of T cell changes during pregnancy in multiple sclerosis. Germline V CDR1 and CDR2: MGHRA, YSYEKL. Trimming took off 1 base at V and 12 bases at J, with 21 bases between the two ends. The CDR3 totals 15 residues. This table comes from immunoSEQ multiplex PCR, and its TCRdb copy is limited to in-frame clones, with some not included. The table records roughly 30,000 clones, 70% to 90% of them present only once. The source was CD8+ T cells from peripheral blood mononuclear cells, collected after pregnancy. This chain uses TRBV4-1 with TRBJ1-1; D is perhaps TRBD1 (6 bases). The origin of this receptor is a female donor with multiple sclerosis, enrolled in a pregnancy study. The CDR3 DNA sequence: TGCGCCAGCAGCCAAGCTCCCCGGGACACACTTTTGACTTTCTTT. Protein product: CASSQAPRDTLLTFF.